This T cell receptor beta chain comes out of a study of T cell responses to AZD1222 COVID-19 vaccine (dated by TCRdb to the early 2020s). General notes on the study: A total of 233 trial participants underwent TCR sequencing, of whom 207 received two doses of AZD1222 and about 26 received two doses of the MenACWY control vaccine. Trial participants were enrolled into age subgroups of 18-55, 56-69 and 70-plus years, which contained approximately 150, 28 and 58 TCR-sequenced participants, respectively.

The time point label, as the study defines it: about 28 days (+/-7) after the second vaccine dose. AZD1222 recipients whose second dose came at about 4 weeks and those whose second dose came at about 12 weeks were combined into one group, since spike-specific TCR depth and breadth did not differ between the two schedules. Vaccinee samples came from UK trials COV001 and COV002, including a single-blind randomized controlled phase 2/3 trial of AZD1222 (ChAdOx1 nCoV-19) in healthy adults. For TCRbeta chain sequencing, PBMC samples from trial participants were taken at day 0 and at day 28 after the second dose. The CDR3 regions of human TCRbeta chains were analyzed by immunosequencing. Per the original workflow: Repertoire TCRs were checked for matches against a reference library of SARS-CoV-2-specific TCRs that had been generated using the MIRA antigen-specificity platform. Breadth was defined as the fraction of unique TCRs that were SARS-CoV-2-associated, and depth was defined as the fraction of total T cells that were SARS-CoV-2-associated. Using the MIRA data, each spike-specific TCR was mapped to the spike region that the TCR reacts to and placed in a CD4 or CD8 class. Log10-transformed breadth and depth values were compared by one-way ANOVA with Sidak's multiple comparisons tests. TCRdb limited this immuneACCESS table to in-frame rearrangements with V and J called. A share of clones is missing; checked studies link under half to unresolved V genes, and the rest is unexplained. Clone size and V and J calls were adopted from that table, with D and trimming inferred from the DNA. In this sample the table shows roughly 100,000 clones, around nine tenths of which occur a single time. The ten largest make up about 17% of the sample.

Study-level results and caveats: No day 14 peak-response samples were available, so repertoires were characterized only after the peak T cell response. Participants were mostly white British and included more females than males, and it was suggested by the authors that clonal diversity may have been underestimated. Reportedly, close to half of the unique spike-specific TCRs recognized epitopes lying outside the regions that are mutated in the B.1.351 and B.1.1.7 variants. A significant rise in spike-specific TCR breadth and depth was observed after two AZD1222 doses relative to day 0 and relative to MenACWY recipients. In the small 56-69-year group, the increase in depth fell short of significance, most likely because of low power. Vaccine-associated CD4 TCRs spanned the whole spike protein, with dominant responses in regions 160-218 and 743-854. Conclusions about previously exposed vaccinees are limited because only a handful of AZD1222 recipients were SARS-CoV-2 seropositive at baseline.

This clone was observed a few times. Its recognized antigen is unknown. No clone much larger than this one lies a single base away; base qualities are absent. The trim is 1 base for V and 2 bases for J, with a gap of 9 bases between the germline ends. Reading the germline V gene gives CDR1 LGHNA and CDR2 YNFKEQ. The CDR3 contains 14 residues, cysteine and phenylalanine counted. CDR3 DNA is the only sequence kept; it has 42 bases, read in frame from the first base. This TCR was recovered from an adult who received the AZD1222 COVID-19 vaccine. Material: peripheral blood, obtained 28 days after the second AZD1222 dose. The rearranged chain carries TRBV4-2 and TRBJ2-7, and TRBD1 may be the D gene, going by 5 matching bases. The bases are TGTGCCAGCAGCCAAGTAGGGGTTACCTACGAGCAGTACTTC. This translates into CASSQVGVTYEQYF.